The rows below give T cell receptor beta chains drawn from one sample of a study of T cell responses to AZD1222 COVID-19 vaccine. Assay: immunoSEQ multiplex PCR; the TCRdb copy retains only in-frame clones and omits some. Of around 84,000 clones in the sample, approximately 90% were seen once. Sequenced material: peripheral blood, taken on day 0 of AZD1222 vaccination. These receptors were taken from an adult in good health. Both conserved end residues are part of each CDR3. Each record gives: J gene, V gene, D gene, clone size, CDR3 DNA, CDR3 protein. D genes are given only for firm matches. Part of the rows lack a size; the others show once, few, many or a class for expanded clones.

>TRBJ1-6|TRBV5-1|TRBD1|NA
TGCGCCAGCAGCTGGGGGGACAGAAGCTATAATTCACCCCTCCACTTT
CASSWGDRSYNSPLHF
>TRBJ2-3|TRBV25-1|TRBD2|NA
TGTGCCAGCCGAGGGGCGGGAGGTAAAGATACGCAGTATTTT
CASRGAGGKDTQYF
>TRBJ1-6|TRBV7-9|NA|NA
TGTGCCAGCTCGGAAAGGGGCTCCTATAATTCACCCCTCCACTTT
CASSERGSYNSPLHF
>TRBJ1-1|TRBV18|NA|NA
TGTGCCAGCTCACTCCCCGGTCGGACAGACTTTACTGAAGCTTTCTTT
CASSLPGRTDFTEAFF
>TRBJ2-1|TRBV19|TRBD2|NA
TGTGCCAGTAGTAGTGAAGCGGGAGAGTACAATGAGCAGTTCTTC
CASSSEAGEYNEQFF
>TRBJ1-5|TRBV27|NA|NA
TGTGCCAGCAGCCAAGGGGTGGGGGTCAATCAGCCCCAGCATTTT
CASSQGVGVNQPQHF
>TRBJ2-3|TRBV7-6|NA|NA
TGTGCCAGCAGCTTAGGTGCGGTAAGCACAGATACGCAGTATTTT
CASSLGAVSTDTQYF
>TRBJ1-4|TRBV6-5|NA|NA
TGTGCCAGCAGTTACTTAGGCCCATCGGAAAAACTGTTTTTT
CASSYLGPSEKLFF
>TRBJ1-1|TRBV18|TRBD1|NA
TGTGCCAGCTCACAAATAACAGGGGGCAACACTGAAGCTTTCTTT
CASSQITGGNTEAFF
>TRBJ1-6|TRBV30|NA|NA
TGTGCCTGGGGCCCGGGGCAGGGCAGATATAATTCACCCCTCCACTTT
CAWGPGQGRYNSPLHF
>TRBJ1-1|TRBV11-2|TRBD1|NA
TGTGCCAGCAGCTTAGATCTCAGGGGGCAGGCTTTCTTT
CASSLDLRGQAFF
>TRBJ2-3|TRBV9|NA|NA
TGTGCCAGCAGCGTAAACGGTGGCCGGGCTAGCGGCACAGATACGCAGTATTTT
CASSVNGGRASGTDTQYF
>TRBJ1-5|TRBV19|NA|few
TGTGCCAGTACCCGGCCTGGGGACAATCAGCCCCAGCATTTT
CASTRPGDNQPQHF
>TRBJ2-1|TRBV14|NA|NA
TGTGCCAGCAGCCAAGTCCGTCTAGCGCCAGACCTCGACAATGAGCAGTTCTTC
CASSQVRLAPDLDNEQFF
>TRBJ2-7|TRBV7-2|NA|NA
TGTGCCAGCAGCCCCCCTACTAGTCCTTTCGAGCAGTACTTC
CASSPPTSPFEQYF
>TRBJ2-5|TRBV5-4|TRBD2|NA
TGTGCCAGCTCCCTCCCGGGGGGGGGCAAAGAGACCCAGTACTTC
CASSLPGGGKETQYF
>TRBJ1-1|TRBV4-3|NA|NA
TGCGCCAGCAGCCGGGGACAGAACACTGAAGCTTTCTTT
CASSRGQNTEAFF
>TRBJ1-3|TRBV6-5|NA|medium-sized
TGTGCCAGCTTCGGGGCCTCTGGAAACACCATATATTTT
CASFGASGNTIYF
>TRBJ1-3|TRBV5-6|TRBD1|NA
TGTGCCAGCAGCTTACCGGGACAGGGAGAAAACACCATATATTTT
CASSLPGQGENTIYF
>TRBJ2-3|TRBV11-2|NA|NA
TGTGCCAGCAGCTTAGGGGCAGGGAGCACAGATACGCAGTATTTT
CASSLGAGSTDTQYF
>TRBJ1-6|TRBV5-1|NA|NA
TGCGCCAGCAGCTTGGATGGGGGCCACTACTATAATTCACCCCTCCACTTT
CASSLDGGHYYNSPLHF
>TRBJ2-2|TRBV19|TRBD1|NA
TGTGCCACCAGCGACAGGGCGAACACCGGGGAGCTGTTTTTT
CATSDRANTGELFF